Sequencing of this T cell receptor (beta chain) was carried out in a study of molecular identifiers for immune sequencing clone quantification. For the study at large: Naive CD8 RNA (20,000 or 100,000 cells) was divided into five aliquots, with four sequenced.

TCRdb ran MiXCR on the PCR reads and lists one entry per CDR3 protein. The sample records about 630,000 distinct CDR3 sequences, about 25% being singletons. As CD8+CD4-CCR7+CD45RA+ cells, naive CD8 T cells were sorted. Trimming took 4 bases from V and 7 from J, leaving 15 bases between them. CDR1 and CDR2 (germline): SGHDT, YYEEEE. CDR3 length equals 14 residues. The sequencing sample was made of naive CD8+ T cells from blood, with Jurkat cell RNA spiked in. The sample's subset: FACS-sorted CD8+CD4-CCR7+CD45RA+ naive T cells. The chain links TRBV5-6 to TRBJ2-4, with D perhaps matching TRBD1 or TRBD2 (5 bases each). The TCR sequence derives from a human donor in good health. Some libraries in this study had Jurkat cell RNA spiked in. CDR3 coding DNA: TGTGCCAGCAGCCCCACCTTAGGGACCAACATTCAGTACTTC. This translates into CASSPTLGTNIQYF.